This T cell receptor (beta chain) was captured by sequencing in a study of Graves' ophthalmopathy and Graves' hyperthyroidism. Study-wide points: Distinction of ophthalmopathy from stable hyperthyroidism by a 13-signature model reached approximately 90% sensitivity and 81.08% specificity.

RNA transcripts provided the template for amplifying TCR beta CDR3 regions. RT-PCR with HTBI primers came first, then second-round multiplex PCR. TCRdb itself ran the multiplex PCR reads through MiXCR, one entry per CDR3 protein. Of 600,000 to 650,000 distinct CDR3 sequences in the sample, approximately 22% are singletons; the top ten hold around 7%. Remarks on this clonotype: Antigen unknown.

Newly diagnosed hyperthyroidism donors, aged 18 to 65, duration under 2 months. Exclusion criteria comprised other autoimmune diseases, uncontrolled infections, pregnancy or lactation in patients. PBMCs were obtained from roughly 9.5 ml of fresh peripheral blood. The V end was cut by 3 bases, the J end by 3 bases, with 9 bases between. This CDR3 is 13 amino acids long. The origin of this receptor is a young woman with stable Graves' hyperthyroidism. Some clones in this sample may be carry-over from other donors' samples. The material sequenced was peripheral blood. The chain joins TRBV12-3 or TRBV12-4 to TRBJ2-7; D is undetermined. The CDR3 region is CASSFRADYEQYF. CDR3 DNA: TGTGCCAGCAGTTTTAGGGCAGACTACGAGCAGTACTTC.